Below, 28 T cell receptor beta chains from the same sample are listed, as sequenced in a study of CD8 T cells in Susac syndrome. After extraction with the RNeasy kit, roughly 0.45 to 1 ug of the RNA was reverse transcribed using random hexamers. TCRdb recomputed calls from the immunoSEQ multiplex PCR reads with MiXCR, one row per CDR3 protein. The sample comprises around 190,000 distinct CDR3 sequences, around 94% of which are singletons, and 0.12% rests with the top ten. Sequencing used CD4+ T cells from PBMCs. All receptors derive from a human donor with Susac syndrome.

CDR3 coding DNA: TGCAGTGCTAGAGAAGTGGGCGATAATCAGCCCCAGCATTTT. Its translation: CSAREVGDNQPQHF. This rearrangement joins TRBV20-1 to TRBJ1-5, with D unresolved. Germline values: CDR1 DFQATT, CDR2 SNEGSKA (reference sequence). The CDR3 extends over 14 amino acids. Deletions cut 0 bases from V and 4 bases from J, with 10 bases between.

The V gene is TRBV6-5, the J gene TRBJ2-5, with unresolved D. The CDR3 loop spans 15 amino acids. Germline lookup yields CDR1 MNHEY and CDR2 SVGAGI. V shed 0 bases and J shed 1 base, with 9 bases lying between them. For the CDR3, the DNA is TGTGCCAGCAGTTACTCTCCGGTCGCCCAAGAGACCCAGTACTTC. Its protein product is CASSYSPVAQETQYF.

The chain combines TRBV30 with TRBJ2-7; 10 bases are shared with TRBD2. The CDR3 consists of 16 residues. V trimming: 2 bases; J trimming: 0 bases; junction bases outside the gene matches: 7. CDR1 and CDR2 (germline): GTSNPN, SVGIG (reference sequence). The CDR3 region has the DNA TGTGCCTGGAGTCGGGGTAGCGGGGGGCTCTCCTACGAGCAGTACTTC. It yields the protein CAWSRGSGGLSYEQYF.

The chain has TRBV19 and TRBJ2-7; D possibly matches TRBD1 or TRBD2 (5 bases each). Trimming shortened V by 3 bases and J by 3 bases, and 18 bases separated the two germline ends. The CDR3 runs to 16 residues. Germline lookup yields CDR1 LNHDA and CDR2 SQIVND (reference sequence). CDR3 sequence reads: CASSMGQPGTDYEQYF. The CDR3 DNA reads as TGTGCCAGTAGTATGGGCCAGCCAGGGACCGACTACGAGCAGTACTTC.

The chain employs TRBV20-1 and TRBJ2-7, with a possible D match to TRBD2 (5 bases). V lost 2 bases and J lost 3, with 14 bases in between. Germline V gene data show CDR1 as DFQATT and CDR2 as SNEGSKA (reference sequence). The CDR3 spans 14 residues. Here the CDR3 reads CSARPASRDYEQYF. CDR3 nucleotides: TGCAGTGCTAGACCGGCTTCCCGGGACTACGAGCAGTACTTC.

The CDR3 reads CASSLDPVGEQFF. The DNA for the CDR3 is TGTGCCAGCAGCTTAGATCCCGTAGGTGAGCAGTTCTTC. The V gene is TRBV7-2, the J gene TRBJ2-1; no definite D call. The germline V gene encodes CDR1 SGHTA and CDR2 FQGNSA. The CDR3 length is 13 residues. V was pared by 1 base and J by 9 bases, with 10 bases between.

The chain employs TRBV25-1 and TRBJ1-4; D remains ambiguous. Trimming pared 1 base from V and 2 bases from J, leaving 11 bases between. Germline V gene lookup returns CDR1 MGHDK and CDR2 SYGVNS. The CDR3 contains 16 residues. CDR3 in DNA: TGTGCCAGCAGTGAATCTCCCAGGTCGACTAATGAAAAACTGTTTTTT. Translated: CASSESPRSTNEKLFF. Looking up the rest from reference TRBV25-1 and TRBJ1-4 gives the full variable domain: EADIYQTPRYLVIGTGKKITLECSQTMGHDKMYWYQQDPGMELHLIHYSYGVNSTEKGDLSSESTVSRIRTEHFPLTLESARPSHTSQYLCASSESPRSTNEKLFFGSGTQLSVL.

This clonotype came up once. The chain combines TRBV7-8 with TRBJ2-7; TRBD1 matches at 10 bases. The CDR3 sequence is 15 residues long. Germline V gene lookup returns CDR1 SGHVS and CDR2 FQNEAQ. J lost 3 bases, V lost 3 bases, and 5 bases had no gene match. The chain's CDR3 is CASSLRTGGGYEQYF. The CDR3 DNA follows: TGTGCCAGCAGCTTGCGGACAGGGGGGGGCTACGAGCAGTACTTC.

The genes are TRBV4-1 and TRBJ2-3, with D tentatively TRBD2 (6 bases). The CDR3 length is 16 residues. Trimming took off 0 bases at V and 4 bases at J, with 14 bases between the two ends. Germline CDR1 MGHRA, CDR2 YSYEKL. The CDR3 sequence: CASSQDWGENADTQYF. CDR3 in DNA: TGCGCCAGCAGCCAAGATTGGGGGGAGAACGCAGATACGCAGTATTTT.

CDR3 nucleotides: TGCAGTGCTAGAGATTTCCAGGGTCTGAGCTCCTATAATTCACCCCTCCACTTT. It encodes CSARDFQGLSSYNSPLHF. This rearrangement joins TRBV20-1 to TRBJ1-6; D perhaps matches TRBD1 (5 bases). V shed 0 bases and J shed 0 bases, with 15 bases lying between them. This CDR3 comprises 18 residues. CDR1 and CDR2 from the germline V gene are DFQATT and SNEGSKA (reference sequence).

This clonotype is a singleton in its sample. Here the CDR3 DNA reads TGTGCCAGCAGCTTGAGGTCCTTAGATACGCAGTATTTT. It is translated as CASSLRSLDTQYF. This chain uses TRBV5-6 with TRBJ2-3; D unclear. The V gene lost 1 base and the J gene lost 5 bases, with 8 bases spanning the gap. CDR3 size: 13 residues. Germline V gene lookup returns CDR1 SGHDT and CDR2 YYEEEE.

The chain couples TRBV3-1 to TRBJ2-7; no clear D gene. The V end was cut by 1 base, the J end by 5 bases, with 6 bases between. The CDR3 length is 12 residues. Per the germline V gene, CDR1 is LGHDT and CDR2 is YNNKEL (reference sequence). The CDR3 loop is CASSQVSHEQYF. In nucleotides, the CDR3 is TGTGCCAGCAGCCAAGTTTCCCACGAGCAGTACTTC.

The chain couples TRBV9 to TRBJ1-1, with unresolved D. The CDR3 length is 15 residues. Germline V gene lookup returns CDR1 SGDLS and CDR2 YYNGEE. V lost 4 bases, J lost 3 bases, and 16 bases lay in between. CDR3 in DNA: TGTGCCAGCAGCACACATTATGACCATTACACTGAAGCTTTCTTT. This codes for CASSTHYDHYTEAFF.

The chain combines TRBV27 with TRBJ2-3, with D possibly called TRBD1 or TRBD2 (5 bases each). The CDR3 totals 14 residues. V lost 2 bases to trimming and J lost 4 bases, with 10 bases between them. The V gene's germline CDR1 is MNHEY and CDR2 SMNVEV (reference sequence). As DNA, the CDR3 is TGTGCCAGCAGTTTAGGGACGCGGCCAGATACGCAGTATTTT. Translation: CASSLGTRPDTQYF.

V gene TRBV20-1 combines with J gene TRBJ1-4; D is ambiguous. V lost 3 bases and J lost 5, with 13 bases in between. CDR3 length equals 14 residues. Germline V lookup: CDR1 DFQATT, CDR2 SNEGSKA (reference sequence). In DNA form, the CDR3 reads TGCAGTGCTAGTGTAGTAGGGAACAATGAAAAACTGTTTTTT. Translating gives CSASVVGNNEKLFF.

The rearrangement links TRBV3-1 to TRBJ2-3; D gene uncertain. The V end lost 4 bases, the J end lost 6 bases, and 8 bases lay between the germline ends. The CDR3 is made up of 12 amino acids. Germline lookup yields CDR1 LGHDT and CDR2 YNNKEL (reference sequence). CDR3 sequence reads: CASSPPSDTQYF. CDR3 in DNA: TGTGCCAGCAGCCCTCCCTCGGATACGCAGTATTTT.

The CDR3 coding sequence is TGTGCCAGCAGTTTCGTGGACAGGGGGTATGGCTACACCTTC. The encoded protein is CASSFVDRGYGYTF. The chain combines TRBV28 with TRBJ1-2, with 10 nucleotides matching TRBD1. Germline V gene data show CDR1 as MDHEN and CDR2 as SYDVKM. There are 14 residues in the CDR3. Unmatched junction bases numbered 3, after V lost 3 bases and J lost 5 bases.

V and J are TRBV29-1 and TRBJ2-7, with 7 bases matching TRBD2. CDR3 length: 14 amino acids. Looked up from germline, CDR1 is SQVTM and CDR2 is ANQGSEA. Trimming removed 4 bases from V and 4 bases from J; junction bases left unmatched: 10. The CDR3 is CSVVLGGRSYEQYF. CDR3 DNA sequence: TGCAGCGTTGTTCTGGGAGGGCGCTCATACGAGCAGTACTTC.

This chain links TRBV20-1 with TRBJ2-7, with 9 nucleotides matching TRBD2. V lost 5 bases to trimming and J lost 0 bases; unmatched junction nucleotides: 5. The CDR3 contains 14 residues. The germline V gene has CDR1 DFQATT and CDR2 SNEGSKA (reference sequence). The CDR3 spells CSAALAGLSYEQYF. Here the CDR3 DNA reads TGCAGTGCTGCTCTAGCGGGGCTCTCCTACGAGCAGTACTTC.

The chain employs TRBV9 and TRBJ2-1; no reliable D call. CDR3 length: 16 residues. Trimming removed 0 bases at V and 2 bases at J, with 12 bases between. The germline CDR1 and CDR2 sequences are SGDLS and YYNGEE. DNA of the CDR3: TGTGCCAGCAGCGTAGTCGGTATGTCCACCTACAATGAGCAGTTCTTC. Amino acid sequence: CASSVVGMSTYNEQFF.

V is TRBV7-7 and J is TRBJ2-2; the match to TRBD2 covers 10 bases. The V and J ends lost 5 bases and 4 bases, in that order; junction bases with no gene match: 4. The CDR3 extends over 15 amino acids. The V gene's germline CDR1 is SSHAT and CDR2 FNYEAQ (reference sequence). CDR3 in DNA: TGTGCCAGCAGCCCCGTAGCGGGGGGCACCGGGGAGCTGTTTTTT. Protein: CASSPVAGGTGELFF.

The chain joins TRBV15 to TRBJ1-5; 7 nucleotides line up with TRBD1. Per germline, CDR1 LNHNV and CDR2 YYDKDF (reference sequence). After removal of 3 bases from V and 7 bases from J, the junction contained 9 bases not matched to a gene. The length of the CDR3 is 15 residues. The CDR3 DNA is TGTGCCACCAGCAGCAACAGGGCACAGGGGCAGCCCCAGCATTTT. This sequence encodes CATSSNRAQGQPQHF.

The chain carries TRBV9 and TRBJ2-5; D not resolved. The V gene's germline CDR1 is SGDLS and CDR2 YYNGEE. This CDR3 is built from 14 residues. V was trimmed by 4 bases and J by 2 bases, leaving 12 bases between them. CDR3: CASSPEHIQETQYF. CDR3 sequence (DNA): TGTGCCAGCAGCCCCGAACATATTCAAGAGACCCAGTACTTC.

This chain joins TRBV24-1 and TRBJ2-5, with 12 bases that match TRBD2. Germline loops: CDR1 KGHDR, CDR2 SFDVKD. This CDR3 spans 23 amino acids. V was clipped by 0 bases and J by 3 bases; unmatched bases: 22. CDR3 DNA sequence: TGTGCCACCAGTGATTTGAGGGGAACTAGCGGGGGGCAACGCGCCAATGAAGAAGAGACCCAGTACTTC. Protein: CATSDLRGTSGGQRANEEETQYF.

The chain joins TRBV9 to TRBJ2-2; TRBD1 is a possible D gene (6 bases). The CDR3 loop spans 16 amino acids. V lost 4 bases, J lost 10 bases, and 23 bases lay in between. Germline V gene sequence: CDR1 SGDLS, CDR2 YYNGEE. The CDR3 DNA sequence: TGTGCCAGCAGCCTGGCAGGACAGCATCTTTTTGAGGAGCTGTTTTTT. Its translation is CASSLAGQHLFEELFF.

V gene TRBV19 combines with J gene TRBJ2-4; TRBD1 might be the D (6 bases). CDR3 length: 12 residues. V lost 4 bases to trimming and J lost 10 bases, with 11 bases between them. Germline V gene data show CDR1 as LNHDA and CDR2 as SQIVND (reference sequence). In nucleotides, the CDR3 is TGTGCCAGTAGTACCGGACAGAGAATTCAGTACTTC. It codes for CASSTGQRIQYF.

This chain joins TRBV6-6 and TRBJ2-5; 9 positions match TRBD2. In germline, CDR1 is MNHNY, CDR2 SVGAGI (reference sequence). The CDR3 loop spans 14 amino acids. V gave up 4 bases and J gave up 4 bases; unmatched junction bases: 4. CDR3 amino acids: CASSSTSGGETQYF. The CDR3 DNA reads TGTGCCAGCAGTTCGACTAGCGGCGGAGAGACCCAGTACTTC.

The chain couples TRBV27 to TRBJ1-1; D is ambiguous. CDR3 size: 13 residues. Germline V gene data show CDR1 as MNHEY and CDR2 as SMNVEV (reference sequence). V lost 0 bases to trimming and J lost 9 bases, with 11 bases between them. Written as DNA, the CDR3 is TGTGCCAGCAGTTTATCTACGGGCGGAAAAGCTTTCTTT. Translated, it gives CASSLSTGGKAFF.